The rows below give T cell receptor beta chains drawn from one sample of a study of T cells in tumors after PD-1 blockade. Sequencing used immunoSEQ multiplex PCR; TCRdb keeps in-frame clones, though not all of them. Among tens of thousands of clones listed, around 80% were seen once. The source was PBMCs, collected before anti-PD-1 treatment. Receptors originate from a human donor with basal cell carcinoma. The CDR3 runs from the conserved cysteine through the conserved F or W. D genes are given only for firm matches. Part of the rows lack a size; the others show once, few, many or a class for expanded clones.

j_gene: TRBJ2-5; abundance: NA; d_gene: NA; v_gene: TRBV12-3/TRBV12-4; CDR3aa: CASTLGLEETQYF; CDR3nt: TGTGCCAGCACCTTGGGGCTAGAAGAGACCCAGTACTTC
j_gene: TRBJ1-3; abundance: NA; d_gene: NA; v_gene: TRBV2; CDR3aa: CASSEGQVLSGNTIYF; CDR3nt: TGTGCCAGCAGTGAAGGGCAGGTGCTCTCTGGAAACACCATATATTTT
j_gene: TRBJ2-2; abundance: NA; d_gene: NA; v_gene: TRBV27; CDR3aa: CASSPRSGGFNYPGELFF; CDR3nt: TGTGCCAGCAGCCCTAGGTCCGGGGGATTTAATTACCCCGGGGAGCTGTTTTTT
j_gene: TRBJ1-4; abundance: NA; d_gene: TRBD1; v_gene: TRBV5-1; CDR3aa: CASSPTGPGEKLFF; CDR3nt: TGCGCCAGCAGCCCGACAGGGCCCGGGGAAAAACTGTTTTTT
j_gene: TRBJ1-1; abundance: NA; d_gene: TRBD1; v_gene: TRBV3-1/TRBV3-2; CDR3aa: CASSSPRGRVTEAFF; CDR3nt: TGTGCCAGCAGCTCCCCTAGGGGGCGAGTCACTGAAGCTTTCTTT
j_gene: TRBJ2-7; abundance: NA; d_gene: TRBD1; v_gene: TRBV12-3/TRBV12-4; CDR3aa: CASSWDSYEQYF; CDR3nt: TGTGCCAGCAGTTGGGACAGCTACGAGCAGTACTTC
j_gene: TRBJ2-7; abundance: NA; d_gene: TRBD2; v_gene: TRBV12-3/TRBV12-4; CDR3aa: CASSLAGPYEQYF; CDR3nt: TGTGCCAGCAGCCTAGCGGGACCCTACGAGCAGTACTTC
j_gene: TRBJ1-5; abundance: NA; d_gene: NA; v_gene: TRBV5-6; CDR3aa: CASSLVLQGSGNQPQHF; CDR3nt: TGTGCCAGCAGCTTGGTTCTTCAGGGTTCGGGCAATCAGCCCCAGCATTTT
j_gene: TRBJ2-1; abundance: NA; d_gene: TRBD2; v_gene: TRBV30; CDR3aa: CAWSLLAGGREQFF; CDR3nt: TGTGCCTGGAGTTTGCTAGCGGGGGGGCGGGAGCAGTTCTTC
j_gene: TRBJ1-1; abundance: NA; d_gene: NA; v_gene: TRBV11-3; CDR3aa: CASSTRQTQEAFF; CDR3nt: TGTGCCAGCAGCACCCGACAGACCCAGGAAGCTTTCTTT
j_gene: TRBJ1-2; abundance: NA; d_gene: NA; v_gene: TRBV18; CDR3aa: CASSLVAGIDYGYTF; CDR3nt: TGTGCCAGCTCACTGGTAGCGGGAATTGACTATGGCTACACCTTC
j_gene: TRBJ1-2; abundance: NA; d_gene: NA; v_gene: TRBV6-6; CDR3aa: CASSAGGSPNYGYTF; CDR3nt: TGTGCCAGCAGTGCAGGCGGAAGCCCTAACTATGGCTACACCTTC
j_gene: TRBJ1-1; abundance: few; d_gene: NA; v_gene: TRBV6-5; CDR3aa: CASSRGHSTEAFF; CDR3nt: TGTGCCAGCAGTAGGGGACACAGCACTGAAGCTTTCTTT
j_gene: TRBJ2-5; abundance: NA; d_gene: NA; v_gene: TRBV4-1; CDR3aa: CASSQGLIETQYF; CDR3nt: TGCGCCAGCAGCCAAGGACTAATTGAGACCCAGTACTTC
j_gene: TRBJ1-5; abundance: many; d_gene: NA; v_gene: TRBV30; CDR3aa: CAWTADSNQPQHF; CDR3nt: TGTGCCTGGACCGCCGATAGCAATCAGCCCCAGCATTTT
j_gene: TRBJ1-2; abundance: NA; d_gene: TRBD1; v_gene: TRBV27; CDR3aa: CASRRTGDLAGYTF; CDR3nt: TGTGCCAGCAGGAGGACAGGGGATTTAGCTGGCTACACCTTC
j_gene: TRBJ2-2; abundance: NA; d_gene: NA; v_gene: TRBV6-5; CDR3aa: CASSSGRVNTGELFF; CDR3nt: TGTGCCAGCAGCTCGGGACGGGTTAACACCGGGGAGCTGTTTTTT
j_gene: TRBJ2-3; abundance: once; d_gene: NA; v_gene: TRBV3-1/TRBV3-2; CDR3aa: CASRLRGFADTQYF; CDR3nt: TGTGCCAGCAGATTACGGGGGTTCGCAGATACGCAGTATTTT
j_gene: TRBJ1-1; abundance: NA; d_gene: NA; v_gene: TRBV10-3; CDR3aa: CATRTLKDTEAFF; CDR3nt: TGTGCCACTCGGACGCTAAAGGACACTGAAGCTTTCTTT
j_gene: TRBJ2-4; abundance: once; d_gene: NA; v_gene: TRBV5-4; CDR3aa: CASSKDSSLAKNIQYF; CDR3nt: TGTGCCAGCAGCAAAGACAGTTCGCTAGCCAAAAACATTCAGTACTTC
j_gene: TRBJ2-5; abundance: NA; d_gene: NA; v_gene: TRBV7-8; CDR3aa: CASSLGGQETQYF; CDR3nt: TGTGCCAGCAGCTTGGGCGGCCAAGAGACCCAGTACTTC
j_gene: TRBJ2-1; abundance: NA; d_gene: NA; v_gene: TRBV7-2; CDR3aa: CASSLYGYNEQFF; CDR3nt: TGTGCCAGCAGCTTATACGGCTACAATGAGCAGTTCTTC
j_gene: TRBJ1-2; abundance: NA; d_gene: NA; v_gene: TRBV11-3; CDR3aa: CASSSRTNYGYTF; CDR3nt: TGTGCCAGCAGCTCACGAACTAACTATGGCTACACCTTC
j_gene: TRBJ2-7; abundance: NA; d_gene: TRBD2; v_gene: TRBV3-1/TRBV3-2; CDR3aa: CASSPRGGGSGRSYEQYF; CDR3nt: TGTGCCAGCAGCCCTCGGGGAGGCGGCAGCGGGAGGTCCTACGAGCAGTACTTC
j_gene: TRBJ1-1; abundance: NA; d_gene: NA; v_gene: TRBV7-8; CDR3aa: CASSLGGFNTEAFF; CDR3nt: TGTGCCAGCAGCTTAGGAGGGTTCAACACTGAAGCTTTCTTT
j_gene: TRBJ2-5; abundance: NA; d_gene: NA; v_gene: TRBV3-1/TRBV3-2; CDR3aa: CASSPGRTKETQYF; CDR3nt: TGTGCCAGCAGCCCCGGGCGGACTAAGGAGACCCAGTACTTC
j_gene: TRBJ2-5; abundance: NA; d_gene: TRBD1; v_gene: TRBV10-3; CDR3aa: CAISEDRAQYF; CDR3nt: TGTGCCATCAGTGAGGACAGGGCCCAGTACTTC
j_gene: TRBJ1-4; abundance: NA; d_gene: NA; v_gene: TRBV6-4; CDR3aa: CASSESGLANEKLFF; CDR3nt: TGTGCCAGCAGTGAATCGGGGCTGGCTAATGAAAAACTGTTTTTT
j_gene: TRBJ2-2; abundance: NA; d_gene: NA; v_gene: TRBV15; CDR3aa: CATSRERGRNTGELFF; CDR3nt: TGTGCCACCAGCAGAGAAAGGGGCCGTAACACCGGGGAGCTGTTTTTT
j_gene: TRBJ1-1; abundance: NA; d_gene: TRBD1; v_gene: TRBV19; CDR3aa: CASSHRQGRNTEAFF; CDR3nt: TGTGCCAGTAGTCACCGACAGGGGCGGAACACTGAAGCTTTCTTT
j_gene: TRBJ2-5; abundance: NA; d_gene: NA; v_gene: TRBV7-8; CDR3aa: CASSLRGGMAFIRTQYF; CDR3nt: TGTGCCAGCAGCTTAAGGGGGGGAATGGCTTTTATTCGGACCCAGTACTTC
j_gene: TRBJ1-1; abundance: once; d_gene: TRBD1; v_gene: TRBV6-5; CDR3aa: CASRGTGGNTEAFF; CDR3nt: TGTGCCAGCAGAGGGACAGGGGGCAACACTGAAGCTTTCTTT
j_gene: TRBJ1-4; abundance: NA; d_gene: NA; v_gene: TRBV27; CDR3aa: CASSFSSLNEKLFF; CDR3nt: TGTGCCAGCAGTTTCTCCAGCTTGAATGAAAAACTGTTTTTT
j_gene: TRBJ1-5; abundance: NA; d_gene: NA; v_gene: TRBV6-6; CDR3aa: CASRPGGDSNQPQHF; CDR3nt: TGTGCCAGTAGGCCTGGGGGGGACAGCAATCAGCCCCAGCATTTT
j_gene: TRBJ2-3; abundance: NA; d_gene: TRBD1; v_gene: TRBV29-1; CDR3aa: CSVETGGVLDTQYF; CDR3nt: TGCAGCGTTGAAACAGGGGGCGTATTAGATACGCAGTATTTT
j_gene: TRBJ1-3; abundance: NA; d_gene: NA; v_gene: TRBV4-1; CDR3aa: CASSQDLRGHSGNTIYF; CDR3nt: TGCGCCAGCAGCCAAGATCTCAGGGGCCATTCTGGAAACACCATATATTTT
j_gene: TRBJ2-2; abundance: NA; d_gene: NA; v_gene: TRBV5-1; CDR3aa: CASQAVQGSRTGELFF; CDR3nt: TGCGCCAGTCAGGCAGTGCAGGGCAGTCGAACCGGGGAGCTGTTTTTT
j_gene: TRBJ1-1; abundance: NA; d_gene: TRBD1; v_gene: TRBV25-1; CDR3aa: CASSARQGYTEAFF; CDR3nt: TGTGCCAGCAGCGCGAGACAGGGATACACTGAAGCTTTCTTT
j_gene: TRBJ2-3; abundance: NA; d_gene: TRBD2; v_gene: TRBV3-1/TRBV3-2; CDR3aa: CASVKLAGATDTQYF; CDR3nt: TGTGCCAGCGTTAAGCTAGCGGGGGCCACAGATACGCAGTATTTT
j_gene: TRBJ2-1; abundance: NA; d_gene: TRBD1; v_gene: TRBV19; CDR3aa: CASSIGDSPYNEQFF; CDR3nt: TGTGCCAGTAGTATTGGGGACAGCCCCTACAATGAGCAGTTCTTC
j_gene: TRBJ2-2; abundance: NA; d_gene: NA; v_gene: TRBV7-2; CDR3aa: CASTGSPTTGELFF; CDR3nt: TGTGCCAGCACGGGGAGCCCAACCACCGGGGAGCTGTTTTTT
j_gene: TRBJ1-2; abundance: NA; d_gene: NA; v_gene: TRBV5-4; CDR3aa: CASSPDPEGGYTF; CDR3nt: TGTGCCAGCAGCCCCGACCCCGAGGGTGGCTACACCTTC
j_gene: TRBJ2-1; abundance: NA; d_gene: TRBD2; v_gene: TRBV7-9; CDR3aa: CASSLGAGGRNEQFF; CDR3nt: TGTGCCAGCAGCTTAGGAGCGGGGGGGCGCAATGAGCAGTTCTTC
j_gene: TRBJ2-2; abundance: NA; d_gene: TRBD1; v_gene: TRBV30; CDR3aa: CAWSVRSGRGRISNTGELFF; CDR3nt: TGTGCCTGGAGTGTAAGAAGCGGCAGGGGGCGAATATCGAACACCGGGGAGCTGTTTTTT
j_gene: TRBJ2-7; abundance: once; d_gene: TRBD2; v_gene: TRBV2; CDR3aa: CASSDPGLAGGPNEQYF; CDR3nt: TGTGCCAGCAGTGATCCGGGACTAGCGGGGGGGCCGAACGAGCAGTACTTC
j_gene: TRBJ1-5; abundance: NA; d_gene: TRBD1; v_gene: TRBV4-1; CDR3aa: CASSQEVTGLFNQPQHF; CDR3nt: TGCGCCAGCAGCCAAGAAGTGACAGGGTTGTTCAATCAGCCCCAGCATTTT
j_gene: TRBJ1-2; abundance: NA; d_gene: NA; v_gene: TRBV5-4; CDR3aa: CASSFRTSYGYTF; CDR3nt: TGTGCCAGCAGCTTTCGGACAAGCTATGGCTACACCTTC
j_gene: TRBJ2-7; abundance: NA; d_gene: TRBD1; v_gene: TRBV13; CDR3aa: CASSLRDSRAYEQYF; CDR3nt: TGTGCCAGCAGCCTCCGGGACAGCCGAGCCTACGAGCAGTACTTC
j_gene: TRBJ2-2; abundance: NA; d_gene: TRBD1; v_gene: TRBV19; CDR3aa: CASSRQGAGGELFF; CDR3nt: TGTGCCAGTTCGAGACAGGGGGCCGGCGGGGAGCTGTTTTTT
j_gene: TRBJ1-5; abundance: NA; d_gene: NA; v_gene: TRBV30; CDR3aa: CAWTPGGRSQPQHF; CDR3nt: TGTGCCTGGACACCCGGGGGGAGGAGTCAGCCCCAGCATTTT
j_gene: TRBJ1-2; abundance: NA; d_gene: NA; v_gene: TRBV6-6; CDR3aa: CASSYSREGANYGYTF; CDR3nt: TGTGCCAGCAGTTACTCGAGAGAGGGAGCTAACTATGGCTACACCTTC
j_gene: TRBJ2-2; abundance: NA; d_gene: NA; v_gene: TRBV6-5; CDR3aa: CASHTGHVVTGELFF; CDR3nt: TGTGCCAGCCACACAGGGCACGTAGTCACCGGGGAGCTGTTTTTT
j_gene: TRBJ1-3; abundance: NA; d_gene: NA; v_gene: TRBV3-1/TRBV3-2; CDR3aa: CASSQRAGFSGNTIYF; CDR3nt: TGTGCCAGCAGCCAAAGGGCGGGTTTCTCTGGAAACACCATATATTTT